This entry lists 32 T cell receptor beta chains sequenced from one sample in a study of cytomegalovirus exposure and HLA in healthy donors. PCR amplification relied on 60 Vbeta primers (plus 13 Jbeta primers). Profiled with immunoSEQ multiplex PCR; TCRdb holds only in-frame clones, not every one. The repertoire includes roughly 200,000 clones, around 80% of them detected once, and nearly 4.5% sits in the top ten. Sequencing was performed on PBMCs. Receptor source: a woman in her twenties or thirties in good health and CMV-seropositive.

The CDR3 DNA is TGTGCCAGCAGCCCCCGAACGGGACAGGGGGCCTCACCCCTCCACTTT. Translation: CASSPRTGQGASPLHF. This chain uses TRBV11-2 with TRBJ1-6; 12 nucleotides match TRBD1. There are 16 residues in the CDR3. Germline lookup yields CDR1 SGHAT and CDR2 FQNNGV. V dropped 5 bases and J dropped 10; count of bases not matched to a gene: 9.

The count of this clone is one. V gene TRBV27 combines with J gene TRBJ2-1, with D possibly TRBD2 on 6 matching bases. CDR1 is MNHEY, CDR2 SMNVEV, per germline (reference sequence). V lost 4 bases and J 4 bases, leaving 17 bases between the germline ends. This CDR3 is 16 amino acids long. This chain's CDR3 is CASSWVGMAGYNEQFF. For the CDR3, the DNA is TGTGCCAGCAGTTGGGTCGGGATGGCGGGGTACAATGAGCAGTTCTTC.

This clone was counted once. This chain links TRBV5-8 with TRBJ2-3; 7 nucleotides match TRBD2. This CDR3 is 15 amino acids long. Germline CDR1 reads SGHTS; CDR2 reads YDEGEE. J lost 3 bases, V lost 4 bases, and 8 bases had no gene match. The CDR3 region is CASSLRLADTDTQYF. The CDR3 coding sequence is TGTGCCAGCAGCCTTCGGCTAGCGGATACAGATACGCAGTATTTT.

This clone was observed a handful of times. The rearrangement joins TRBV7-9 to TRBJ1-1, with a weak D call TRBD1 (5 bases). Germline V gene data show CDR1 as SEHNR and CDR2 as FQNEAQ (reference sequence). Trimming pared 2 bases from V and 4 bases from J, leaving 11 bases between. There are 14 residues in the CDR3. The CDR3 sequence: CASSLPGRGTEAFF. DNA for the CDR3: TGTGCCAGCAGCTTACCAGGGAGGGGCACTGAAGCTTTCTTT.

The chain links TRBV6-6 to TRBJ2-1, with 8 nucleotides matching TRBD2. Germline V gene lookup returns CDR1 MNHNY and CDR2 SVGAGI (reference sequence). CDR3 length: 12 amino acids. The ends lost 8 bases at V and 7 bases at J; junction bases unmatched: 4. CDR3 region: CASASGGNEQFF. DNA of the CDR3: TGTGCCAGCGCCTCGGGGGGGAATGAGCAGTTCTTC.

The rearrangement joins TRBV9 to TRBJ2-7; D may be TRBD2 (7 bases). CDR1 SGDLS and CDR2 YYNGEE come from the germline V gene. The CDR3 sequence is 15 residues long. V was pared by 4 bases and J by 5 bases, with 19 bases between. The CDR3 sequence is CASSPTNWGGHEQYF. As DNA, the CDR3 is TGTGCCAGCAGCCCCACAAACTGGGGGGGCCACGAGCAGTACTTC.

The chain combines TRBV18 with TRBJ2-5; D gene unclear. Germline V lookup: CDR1 KGHSH, CDR2 LQKENI. V lost 2 bases to trimming and J lost 0 bases, with 7 bases between them. This CDR3 has 14 residues. CDR3 sequence (DNA): TGTGCCAGCTCACCAATACGGGACCAAGAGACCCAGTACTTC. Translating it yields CASSPIRDQETQYF.

The chain joins TRBV6-1 to TRBJ1-6, with D maybe TRBD1 (5 bases). V was cut by 5 bases and J by 7 bases, with 12 bases left in between. In germline, CDR1 is MNHNS, CDR2 SASEGT. The CDR3 runs 14 residues. CDR3 sequence: CASSRDFVNSPLHF. For the CDR3, the DNA is TGTGCCAGCAGTCGGGACTTCGTGAATTCACCCCTCCACTTT.

This chain connects TRBV11-3 to TRBJ2-5, with 7 bases fitting TRBD2. Germline CDR1 is SGHNT and CDR2 is YENEEA. V lost 4 bases and J lost 5; bases outside the gene matches: 10. The CDR3 spans 15 residues. The CDR3 reads CASSSQLRGGETQYF. CDR3 DNA sequence: TGTGCCAGCAGCTCCCAGCTACGGGGAGGGGAGACCCAGTACTTC.

This clone was seen a few times. The V and J genes are TRBV15 and TRBJ2-7, with 9 bases aligning to TRBD1. The CDR3 runs 12 residues. The V segment lost 10 bases and the J segment 6 bases; nucleotides outside the gene matches: 7. Per the germline V gene, CDR1 is LNHNV and CDR2 is YYDKDF (reference sequence). The CDR3: CAIGQGLGEQYF. CDR3 nucleotide sequence: TGTGCCATAGGACAGGGGCTTGGCGAGCAGTACTTC. Full variable domain (rest looked up from reference TRBV15 and TRBJ2-7): DAMVIQNPRYQVTQFGKPVTLSCSQTLNHNVMYWYQQKSSQAPKLLFHYYDKDFNNEADTPDNFQSRRPNTSFCFLDIRSPGLGDTAMYLCAIGQGLGEQYFGPGTRLTVT.

This clone was counted a few times. The sample holds other DNA sequences that translate to the same CDR3. V usage is TRBV10-2 and J usage is TRBJ1-4, with TRBD1 identical over 12 bases. Per the germline V gene, CDR1 is WSHSY and CDR2 is SAAADI. The CDR3 is 15 amino acids. V lost 1 base and J lost 11; bases outside the gene matches: 5. Here the CDR3 DNA reads TGCGCCAGCAGTGAGTTGGGACAGGGGGCTGGGAAACTGTTTTTT. This sequence encodes CASSELGQGAGKLFF.

Only one count was recorded for this clone. The chain uses TRBV6-5 and TRBJ1-2; D is perhaps TRBD1 (5 bases). CDR1 is MNHEY, CDR2 SVGAGI, per germline. CDR3 length equals 15 residues. Trimming removed 3 bases from V and 8 bases from J, with 19 bases in between. The CDR3 loop reads CASSYQGQELRGYTF. CDR3 sequence (DNA): TGTGCCAGCAGTTATCAGGGCCAGGAATTGAGGGGCTACACCTTC.

This chain uses TRBV4-1 with TRBJ1-5; 7 bases are shared with TRBD1. Unmatched junction bases numbered 6, after V lost 4 bases and J lost 3 bases. Per germline, CDR1 MGHRA and CDR2 YSYEKL. This CDR3 is 15 amino acids long. CDR3 region: CASSRPGGANQPQHF. The DNA of the CDR3 is TGCGCCAGCAGCCGACCAGGGGGTGCCAATCAGCCCCAGCATTTT.

V is TRBV10-1 and J is TRBJ2-1, with a weak D call TRBD2 (6 bases). CDR1 is WNHNN and CDR2 is SYGVQD in the germline V gene (reference sequence). Trimming left V 5 bases short and J 7 bases short, with 27 bases between. The length of the CDR3 is 18 residues. CDR3 DNA: TGCGCCAGCAGTCGCCCGATCAGAGTGGACCAACGGGGGAATGAGCAGTTCTTC. Translating it yields CASSRPIRVDQRGNEQFF.

The chain combines TRBV7-9 with TRBJ2-3; D is unresolved. Trimming removed 3 bases at V and 0 bases at J, with 13 bases between. The CDR3 sequence is 16 residues long. The germline V gene has CDR1 SEHNR and CDR2 FQNEAQ (reference sequence). The DNA of the CDR3 is TGTGCCAGCAGCTTGGCGCCTGGAGACAGCACAGATACGCAGTATTTT. This gives the protein CASSLAPGDSTDTQYF.

This rearrangement joins TRBV7-9 to TRBJ2-7, with D perhaps TRBD1 (6 bases). The CDR3 is 17 amino acids. V was trimmed by 4 bases and J by 1 base, leaving 20 bases between them. CDR1 is SEHNR, CDR2 FQNEAQ, per germline (reference sequence). The CDR3 sequence is CASSSRMGAEISYEQYF. CDR3 DNA sequence: TGTGCCAGCAGCTCTCGAATGGGGGCGGAGATATCCTACGAGCAGTACTTC. Based on the CDR3 plus reference TRBV7-9 and TRBJ2-7, the full variable domain is DTGVSQNPRHKITKRGQNVTFRCDPISEHNRLYWYRQTLGQGPEFLTYFQNEAQLEKSRLLSDRFSAERPKGSFSTLEIQRTEQGDSAMYLCASSSRMGAEISYEQYFGPGTRLTVT.

The CDR3 protein is CASSAYGQGARSSYTF. CDR3 DNA sequence: TGTGCCAGCAGCGCTTATGGACAGGGGGCTCGGTCAAGCTACACCTTC. This sequence joins TRBV2 and TRBJ1-2, with 11 bases matching TRBD1. V lost 6 bases, J lost 9 bases, and 15 bases stayed unmatched. Germline-derived CDR1 and CDR2 are SNHLY and FYNNEI. CDR3 size: 16 residues.

The V call is TRBV7-2, the J call TRBJ2-5; TRBD2 agrees at 7 bases. The CDR3 is made up of 16 amino acids. The ends lost 1 base at V and 2 bases at J; junction bases unmatched: 7. Germline V gene lookup returns CDR1 SGHTA and CDR2 FQGNSA. The CDR3 coding sequence is TGTGCCAGCAGCTTAGGTCCCCAAGCGGGGCAAGAGACCCAGTACTTC. Translating gives CASSLGPQAGQETQYF.

The rearrangement links TRBV7-9 to TRBJ2-7; 9 bases match TRBD1. This CDR3 has 15 amino acids. Germline CDR1 reads SEHNR; CDR2 reads FQNEAQ (reference sequence). Unmatched junction bases numbered 10, after V lost 5 bases and J lost 5 bases. CDR3 DNA sequence: TGTGCCAGCAGCCCTACGGGACAGGGTACGAACGAGCAGTACTTC. This translates into CASSPTGQGTNEQYF.

The rearrangement joins TRBV4-3 to TRBJ1-2; D unresolved. The CDR3 runs to 15 residues. The V gene's germline CDR1 is LGHNA and CDR2 YSLEER. V lost 1 base and J 9 bases, leaving 18 bases between the germline ends. The CDR3, as DNA: TGCGCCAGCAGCCAAGCCAGGTTCATCCCCGGGAGCTACACCTTC. Translated: CASSQARFIPGSYTF.

Concerning this clone itself: Other DNA sequences in the sample encode the same CDR3. The chain carries TRBV4-3 and TRBJ1-2; a possible D gene is TRBD1 (5 bases). Trimming shortened V by 3 bases and J by 3 bases, and 14 bases separated the two germline ends. This CDR3 comprises 15 residues. From germline, CDR1 is LGHNA and CDR2 YSLEER. This CDR3 reads CASSHLRGGDYGYTF. CDR3 DNA sequence: TGCGCCAGCAGCCACCTCCGGGGAGGGGACTATGGCTACACCTTC.

This chain connects TRBV11-2 to TRBJ1-2; D is ambiguous. Per the germline V gene, CDR1 is SGHAT and CDR2 is FQNNGV. V lost 5 bases, J lost 2 bases, and 15 bases lay in between. The CDR3 has 15 residues. CDR3 residues: CASSAAGRLNYGYTF. Here the CDR3 DNA reads TGTGCCAGCAGCGCGGCGGGCAGATTAAACTATGGCTACACCTTC.

The chain joins TRBV5-1 to TRBJ1-2; D is unclear. The CDR3 spans 15 residues. Germline CDR1 SGHRS, CDR2 YFSETQ. The germline V and J ends were trimmed by 0 bases and 3 bases, with 12 bases remaining between them. CDR3 coding DNA: TGCGCCAGCAGCTTGGACGGGGAACAAGACTATGGCTACACCTTC. It specifies CASSLDGEQDYGYTF.

V and J are TRBV18 and TRBJ2-3; 9 bases are shared with TRBD1. CDR1 and CDR2 (germline): KGHSH, LQKENI. V lost 4 bases to trimming and J lost 2 bases; unmatched junction nucleotides: 7. The CDR3 is 16 residues long. Here the CDR3 reads CASSRKQGAITDTQYF. Here the CDR3 DNA reads TGTGCCAGCTCACGCAAACAGGGGGCTATCACAGATACGCAGTATTTT.

The chain combines TRBV13 with TRBJ2-5; 7 bases fit TRBD2. V lost 7 bases, J lost 0 bases, and 14 bases stayed unmatched. The CDR3 is 17 residues long. Germline assignment: CDR1 PRHDT and CDR2 FYEKMQ (reference sequence). CDR3 sequence reads: CASIMAGGNPYQETQYF. CDR3 coding DNA: TGTGCCAGCATTATGGCCGGGGGGAACCCCTACCAAGAGACCCAGTACTTC.

CDR3 coding DNA: TGCGCCAGCAGCCATACAGGTGTCACTGAAGCTTTCTTT. It codes for CASSHTGVTEAFF. The rearrangement joins TRBV4-3 to TRBJ1-1; D is possibly TRBD1 (5 bases). Per the germline V gene, CDR1 is LGHNA and CDR2 is YSLEER. The CDR3 is 13 amino acids. Trimming took off 3 bases at V and 4 bases at J, with 9 bases between the two ends.

The rearrangement uses TRBV6-6 and TRBJ2-1; possible D gene TRBD1, 5 bases. V shed 4 bases and J shed 3 bases, with 16 bases lying between them. The CDR3 is 16 amino acids. Germline V gene lookup returns CDR1 MNHNY and CDR2 SVGAGI (reference sequence). CDR3 sequence: CASSSTASRSYNEQFF. CDR3 coding DNA: TGTGCCAGCAGTTCGACAGCGTCACGAAGCTACAATGAGCAGTTCTTC.

With respect to this clone: Mismatch with germline at one junction end may stem from a read error. The chain couples TRBV10-1 to TRBJ1-1; a possible D gene is TRBD1 (5 bases). The CDR3 totals 15 residues. Germline lookup yields CDR1 WNHNN and CDR2 SYGVQD (reference sequence). As DNA, the CDR3 is TGCGCCAGCAATGAGTCCCCCGGGGGGAACACTGAAGCTTTCTTT. Translating gives CASNESPGGNTEAFF.

V is TRBV9 and J is TRBJ1-1; TRBD1 might be the D (6 bases). CDR3 length equals 18 residues. Germline V CDR1 and CDR2: SGDLS, YYNGEE. V lost 1 base to trimming and J lost 0 bases, with 19 bases between them. CDR3 DNA: TGTGCCAGCAGCGTATTTCAGGGGTCAGTGGGTTTGAACACTGAAGCTTTCTTT. Its translation: CASSVFQGSVGLNTEAFF.

V gene TRBV10-2 combines with J gene TRBJ2-3, with 13 bases lining up with TRBD2. The CDR3 totals 15 residues. Germline V lookup: CDR1 WSHSY, CDR2 SAAADI. J lost 6 bases, V lost 6 bases, and 6 bases had no gene match. Written as DNA, the CDR3 is TGCGCCAGCAGCGGACTAGCGGGAGTGGAGGATACGCAGTATTTT. It codes for CASSGLAGVEDTQYF.

The chain combines TRBV6-5 with TRBJ2-7, with D maybe TRBD2 (6 bases). Looked up from germline, CDR1 is MNHEY and CDR2 is SVGAGI. V shed 11 bases and J shed 5 bases, with 22 bases lying between them. This CDR3 has 14 amino acids. This CDR3 is CAGPTGARRDEQYF. Written as DNA, the CDR3 is TGTGCCGGCCCTACGGGAGCCCGTAGGGACGAGCAGTACTTC.

The chain has TRBV29-1 and TRBJ2-3; TRBD2 aligns across 7 bases. V dropped 4 bases and J dropped 4; count of bases not matched to a gene: 2. CDR3 length: 12 residues. Germline V CDR1 and CDR2: SQVTM, ANQGSEA. CDR3 DNA: TGCAGCGTTGGACGGGGGGCAGATACGCAGTATTTT. It translates to CSVGRGADTQYF.